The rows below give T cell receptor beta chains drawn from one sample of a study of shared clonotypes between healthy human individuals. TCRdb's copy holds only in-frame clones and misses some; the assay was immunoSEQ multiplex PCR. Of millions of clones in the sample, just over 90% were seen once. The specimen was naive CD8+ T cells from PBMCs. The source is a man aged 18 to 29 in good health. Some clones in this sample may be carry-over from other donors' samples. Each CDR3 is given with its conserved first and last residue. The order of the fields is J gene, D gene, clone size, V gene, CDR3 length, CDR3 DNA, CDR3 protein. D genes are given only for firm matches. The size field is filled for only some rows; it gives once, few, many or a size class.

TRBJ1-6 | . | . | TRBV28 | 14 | TGTGCCAGCAGTTTATCGGGGTTTCGCTCACCCCTCCACTTT | CASSLSGFRSPLHF
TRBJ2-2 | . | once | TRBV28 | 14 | TGTGCCAGCAGTTTCCTCGCGGGGACCGGGGAGCTGTTTTTT | CASSFLAGTGELFF
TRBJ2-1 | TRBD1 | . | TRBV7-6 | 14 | TGTGCCAGCAGCAACAGGGGGTCCTACAATGAGCAGTTCTTC | CASSNRGSYNEQFF
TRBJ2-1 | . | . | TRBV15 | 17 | TGTGCCACCAGCGGTGAAATCGGGAGTAGGTCCTACAATGAGCAGTTCTTC | CATSGEIGSRSYNEQFF
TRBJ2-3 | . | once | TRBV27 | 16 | TGTGCCAGCAGTACGTCCTTTAGGGCCAGTTCAGATACGCAGTATTTT | CASSTSFRASSDTQYF
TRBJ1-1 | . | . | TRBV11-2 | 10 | TGTGCCAGCAGCTTATCTGAAGCTTTCTTT | CASSLSEAFF
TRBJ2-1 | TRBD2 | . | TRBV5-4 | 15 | TGTGCCAGCAGCTTACCACTAGCGGTCTACAATGAGCAGTTCTTC | CASSLPLAVYNEQFF
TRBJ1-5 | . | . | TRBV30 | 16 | TGTGCCTGGAGTGGATATGGACAGAGTAGCAATCAGCCCCAGCATTTT | CAWSGYGQSSNQPQHF
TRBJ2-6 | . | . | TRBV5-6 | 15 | TGTGCCAGCAGCCTGACCCACTCTGGGGCCAACGTCCTGACTTTC | CASSLTHSGANVLTF
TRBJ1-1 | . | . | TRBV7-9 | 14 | TGTGCCAGCAGCCACCGGGCGCGGGACACTGAAGCTTTCTTT | CASSHRARDTEAFF
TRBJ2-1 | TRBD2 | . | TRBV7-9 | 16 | TGTGCCAGCAGCGATAGCGGGCCCAGCTCCTACAATGAGCAGTTCTTC | CASSDSGPSSYNEQFF
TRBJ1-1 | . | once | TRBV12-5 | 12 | TGTGCTAGTGGTTTGCGGGGGTCCGAGACTTTCTTT | CASGLRGSETFF
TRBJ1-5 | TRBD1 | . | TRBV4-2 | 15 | TGTGCCAGCAGCCAAGGGACAGGGGGCGGTCAGCCCCAGCATTTT | CASSQGTGGGQPQHF
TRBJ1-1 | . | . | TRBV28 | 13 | TGTGCCAGCGTCGCGGACATGAACACTGAAGCTTTCTTT | CASVADMNTEAFF
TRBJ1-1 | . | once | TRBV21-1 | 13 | TGTGCCAGCAGCATCTTACCGGGCAGAGGAGCTTTCTTT | CASSILPGRGAFF
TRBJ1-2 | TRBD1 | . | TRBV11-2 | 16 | TGTGCCAGCAGCGGAGGGGCAGGGGGCGCCCTCTATGGCTACACCTTC | CASSGGAGGALYGYTF
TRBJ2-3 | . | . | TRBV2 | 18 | TGTGCCAGCAGTGAAAATTCCGCTAGAGGATCTAGCACAGATACGCAGTATTTT | CASSENSARGSSTDTQYF
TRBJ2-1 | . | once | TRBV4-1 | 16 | TGCGCCAGCAGCCAAGAGCCGACCAAATCCTACAATGAGCAGTTCTTC | CASSQEPTKSYNEQFF
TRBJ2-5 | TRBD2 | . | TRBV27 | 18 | TGTGCCAGCGGAAAGTTAAACCCGGGTAGACTAGCGGGCGAGACCCAGTACTTC | CASGKLNPGRLAGETQYF